This T cell receptor (beta chain) is from a study of blood T cell repertoires in COVID-19 (TCRdb year 2020). The study in broad terms: The collaborator samples originated in the United States, Italy and Spain and spanned the acute and convalescent phases of COVID-19. The repertoires were released in a freely available public database intended as a resource for research on the immune response to SARS-CoV-2. Subjects who had been exposed to COVID-19, were actively infected with it, or had recovered from it provided the deeply sampled blood TCRbeta repertoires that made up the dataset. The prospective study material was composed of cDNA or gDNA derived from T cells, B-cell-depleted T cells, or PBMCs. Nearly every sample came with metadata listing a de-identified subject ID, COVID-19 status, age in years and sex. Where HLA class I and class II types were available, the types were taken from metadata supplied by the sample provider, not from assay-based typing. Samples were obtained from the ongoing ImmuneRACE study (first 160 participants) and from approximately 1,200 subjects provided by 6 global collaborators. On the study overall, not on this receptor specifically: How much clinical and demographic metadata was included differed by source and by participant, and the metadata was provided uncurated.

TCRbeta CDR3 regions were amplified from genomic DNA by means of the immunoSEQ Assay, a bias-controlled multiplex PCR. The published analysis was carried out like this. Within the assay, amplification of reference gene primers was used to estimate how many nucleated cells each sample contained. To quantify the absolute abundance of each unique TCRbeta CDR3 rearrangement, sequence reads were collapsed and filtered. For each sample, productive Simpson clonality was calculated by taking the square root of Simpson's diversity index across productive rearrangements. The clones in this table, taken by TCRdb from immuneACCESS, are in-frame only. Not every clone is retained; where verified, under half of the shortfall comes from an unresolved V gene, and the cause of the rest is unknown. That table is the source of V, J and clone size, and D and trimming were worked out from the DNA. The sample table lists around 130,000 clones, under 90% of them with a count of one. The ten largest clones represent 12% of the sample.

As to this clone: Which antigen it targets is not known. Per-nucleotide qualities are absent, and no much larger clonotype sits a single base away.

Clipping removes 5 bases from V and 1 base from J, with 13 as the unmatched junction base count. The CDR3 holds 18 amino acids from the cysteine to the phenylalanine. Just CDR3 DNA is preserved here, 54 bases in frame from base 1. The germline V gene provides CDR1 MNHEY and CDR2 SVGEGT. The collaborating institutions used their own protocols to collect whole blood in K2EDTA tubes. For TCRbeta analysis, collaborators shipped samples as frozen whole blood, isolated PBMCs, or DNA extracted from either of those sample types. The sequence was collected from a woman aged 60-75 years with acute or convalescent COVID-19. Sequenced material: peripheral blood. Rearrangement joined TRBV6-2 or TRBV6-3 to TRBJ2-1; TRBD1 lines up with 8 middle nucleotides. The bases read TGTGCCAGCAGTGAGGACAGGGCCATTGCAGAGTCCTACAATGAGCAGTTCTTC. Translation gives CASSEDRAIAESYNEQFF.